The source of this T cell receptor beta chain is a study of T cells in Graves' hyperthyroidism and ophthalmopathy. On the study more broadly: The blood sample was taken at first diagnosis, before treatment began.

In patients aged 18 to 65, hyperthyroidism was newly diagnosed, with duration under 2 months. There were TCR beta CDR3 regions amplified from RNA transcripts. Using the HTBI primer set, a first-round RT-PCR was run on the TCR CDR3. TCRdb passed the multiplex PCR reads through MiXCR, listing each CDR3 protein once. The sample shows a few hundred thousand distinct CDR3 sequences, just under 25% of them seen only once. The CDR3 spans 15 residues. V shed 0 bases and J shed 8 bases, with 16 bases lying between them. The germline gives CDR1 MNHNS, CDR2 SASEGT. Input material: blood. The chain carries TRBV6-1 and TRBJ1-2; D gene ambiguous. This TCR came from a man aged 45 to 65 with Graves' hyperthyroidism. The CDR3 loop is CASSEAGGEPEGYTF. The CDR3 DNA follows: TGTGCCAGCAGTGAAGCCGGAGGAGAACCGGAGGGCTACACCTTC.